The rows below give T cell receptor beta chains drawn from one sample of a study of blood T cells in healthy people across ages. MiXCR, run by TCRdb on the 5' RACE reads, gives a single entry per CDR3 protein. The sample consists of more than 1,400,000 distinct CDR3 sequences, approximately 42% of them appearing once. Sequencing used blood. The receptors were gathered from a young woman in good health. The CDR3 runs from the conserved cysteine through the conserved F or W. D genes are given only for firm matches. Expanded clones are given a class, and other clones once, few, many or no size at all.

size	D	V	J	CDR3	DNA
.	.	TRBV12-3/TRBV12-4	TRBJ2-5	CASGQFRETQYF	TGTGCCAGCGGACAGTTCAGAGAGACCCAGTACTTC
few	TRBD1	TRBV20-1	TRBJ2-1	CSAIKGQETNEQFF	TGCAGTGCCATCAAGGGACAGGAGACGAATGAGCAGTTCTTC
few	.	TRBV9	TRBJ1-2	CASSVAYQGPHNGYTF	TGTGCCAGCAGCGTAGCTTACCAGGGGCCCCATAATGGCTACACCTTC
.	TRBD2	TRBV4-2	TRBJ2-5	CASSQELAGGAYNEQYF	TGTGCCAGCAGCCAAGAACTAGCGGGAGGGGCTTACAATGAGCAGTACTTC
.	.	TRBV20-1	TRBJ2-3	CSAPAYNTDTQYF	TGCAGTGCTCCGGCATACAACACAGATACGCAGTATTTT
.	TRBD1	TRBV20-1	TRBJ1-2	CSALDRDYGYTF	TGCAGTGCTCTGGACAGGGACTATGGCTACACCTTC
few	.	TRBV9	TRBJ2-1	CASSVGGDSDEQFF	TGTGCCAGCAGCGTAGGCGGAGATAGTGATGAGCAGTTCTTC
.	.	TRBV20-1	TRBJ2-3	CSRSRVIDTQYF	TGCAGCCGCAGCAGGGTAATAGATACGCAGTATTTT
few	.	TRBV2	TRBJ2-3	CASSENGGWDTQYF	TGTGCCAGCAGTGAAAACGGAGGATGGGATACGCAGTATTTT
few	TRBD1	TRBV12-3/TRBV12-4	TRBJ1-1	CASSRTGEAFF	TGTGCCAGCAGCCGGACAGGAGAAGCTTTCTTT
.	TRBD1	TRBV7-2	TRBJ2-7	CASTGTGFSEQYF	TGTGCCAGCACCGGGACAGGCTTCTCCGAGCAGTACTTC
.	.	TRBV20-1	TRBJ2-3	CSARLAGAYQYF	TGCAGTGCTAGACTAGCTGGGGCCTATCAGTATTTT
.	.	TRBV7-2	TRBJ2-7	CASSSIGLASEQYF	TGTGCCAGCAGCTCCATCGGCCTGGCGAGCGAGCAGTACTTC
.	.	TRBV12-3/TRBV12-4	TRBJ2-3	CASTPGGSTDTQYF	TGTGCCAGCACCCCCGGGGGTAGCACAGATACGCAGTATTTT
.	.	TRBV5-1	TRBJ2-1	CASSPLADSAYNEQFF	TGCGCCAGCAGCCCCCTCGCGGACAGCGCCTACAATGAGCAGTTCTTC
.	TRBD1	TRBV20-1	TRBJ2-7	CGISARAGGLYEQYF	TGCGGAATCTCCGCGAGGGCAGGGGGTTTGTACGAGCAGTACTTC
.	.	TRBV10-3	TRBJ1-1	CAISESPETEAFF	TGTGCCATCAGTGAGTCGCCAGAGACGGAAGCTTTCTTT
.	TRBD2	TRBV9	TRBJ2-3	CASSSYEGLAGDTQYF	TGTGCCAGCAGCAGCTACGAGGGACTAGCGGGGGATACGCAGTATTTT
few	.	TRBV10-3	TRBJ1-2	CAISERSGDYGYTF	TGTGCCATCAGTGAGCGGTCAGGGGACTATGGCTACACCTTC
.	.	TRBV2	TRBJ1-2	CASSGGFGDTF	TGTGCCAGCAGTGGAGGCTTTGGCGACACCTTC
few	TRBD2	TRBV3-1	TRBJ2-1	CASSQIRGLGIGNEQFF	TGTGCCAGCAGCCAAATCCGGGGACTAGGGATCGGCAATGAGCAGTTCTTC
.	TRBD2	TRBV30	TRBJ2-1	CAWNKGLAGNEQFF	TGTGCCTGGAACAAGGGGCTAGCGGGCAATGAGCAGTTCTTC
.	.	TRBV18	TRBJ1-4	CASSPLAGEKLFF	TGTGCCAGCTCACCACTGGCCGGTGAAAAACTGTTTTTT
.	TRBD2	TRBV4-1	TRBJ2-3	CASSQEGQRGGGDTQYF	TGCGCCAGCAGCCAAGAGGGACAGCGGGGGGGCGGGGATACGCAGTATTTT
.	.	TRBV21-1	TRBJ2-4	CASSKRQGSKNIQYF	TGTGCCAGCAGCAAAAGGCAGGGATCCAAAAACATTCAGTACTTC
.	TRBD2	TRBV7-8	TRBJ2-1	CASSPPTARGAYNEQFF	TGTGCCAGCAGCCCCCCCACGGCGCGGGGGGCCTACAATGAGCAGTTCTTC
.	.	TRBV11-2	TRBJ2-1	CASSILNRVDEQFF	TGTGCCAGCAGCATATTAAACAGGGTCGACGAGCAGTTCTTC
few	.	TRBV6-1	TRBJ1-2	CASSEAPGSAGYTF	TGTGCCAGCAGTGAAGCACCAGGGTCGGCTGGCTACACCTTC
.	.	TRBV11-2	TRBJ2-7	CASSLDAALSYNEQYF	TGTGCCAGCAGCTTAGACGCGGCGTTGTCCTACAATGAGCAGTACTTC
.	.	TRBV9	TRBJ2-7	CASGVGQGSYEQYF	TGTGCGAGCGGGGTAGGACAGGGCTCCTACGAGCAGTACTTC